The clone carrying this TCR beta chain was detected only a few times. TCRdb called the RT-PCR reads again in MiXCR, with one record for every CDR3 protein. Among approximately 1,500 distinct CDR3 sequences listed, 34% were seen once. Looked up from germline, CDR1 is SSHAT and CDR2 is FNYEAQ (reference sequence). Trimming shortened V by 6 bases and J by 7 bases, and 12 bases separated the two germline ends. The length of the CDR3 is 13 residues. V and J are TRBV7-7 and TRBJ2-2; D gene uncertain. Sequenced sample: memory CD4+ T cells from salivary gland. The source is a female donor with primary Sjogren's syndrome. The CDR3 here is CASSSDSGGELFF. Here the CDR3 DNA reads TGTGCCAGCAGTTCCGACTCCGGCGGGGAGCTGTTTTTT.